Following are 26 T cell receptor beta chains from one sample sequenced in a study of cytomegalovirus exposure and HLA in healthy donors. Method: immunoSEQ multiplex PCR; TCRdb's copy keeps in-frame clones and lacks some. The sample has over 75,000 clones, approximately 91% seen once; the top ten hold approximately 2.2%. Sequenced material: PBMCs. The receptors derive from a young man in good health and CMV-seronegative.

The CDR3 protein is CASTLYNEQFF. DNA for the CDR3: TGTGCCAGCACACTCTACAATGAGCAGTTCTTC. The chain carries TRBV25-1 and TRBJ2-1; no clear D gene. Germline V lookup: CDR1 MGHDK, CDR2 SYGVNS. The germline V and J ends were trimmed by 7 bases and 3 bases, with 4 bases remaining between them. The CDR3 has 11 residues.

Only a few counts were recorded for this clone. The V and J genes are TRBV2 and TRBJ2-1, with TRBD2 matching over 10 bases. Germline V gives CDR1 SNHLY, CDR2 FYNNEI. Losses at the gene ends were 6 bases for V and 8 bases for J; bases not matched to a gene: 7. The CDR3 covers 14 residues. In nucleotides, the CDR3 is TGTGCCAGCAGGCTTTCTAGCGGGAGCTATGAGCAGTTCTTC. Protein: CASRLSSGSYEQFF.

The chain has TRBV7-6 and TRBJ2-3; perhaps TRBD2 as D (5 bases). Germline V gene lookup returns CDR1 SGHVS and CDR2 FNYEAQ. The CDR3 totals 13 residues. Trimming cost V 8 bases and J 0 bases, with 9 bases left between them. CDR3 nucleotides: TGTGCCAGCTCCCGCGGGAGCACAGATACGCAGTATTTT. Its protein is CASSRGSTDTQYF.

The CDR3 loop is CASSIPSVWRVNTEAFF. The CDR3 nucleotides read TGTGCCAGTAGTATCCCCTCCGTGTGGAGGGTTAACACTGAAGCTTTCTTT. This chain joins TRBV19 and TRBJ1-1; D ambiguous. V was pared by 3 bases and J by 2 bases, with 19 bases between. Germline V lookup: CDR1 LNHDA, CDR2 SQIVND (reference sequence). The CDR3 runs to 17 residues.

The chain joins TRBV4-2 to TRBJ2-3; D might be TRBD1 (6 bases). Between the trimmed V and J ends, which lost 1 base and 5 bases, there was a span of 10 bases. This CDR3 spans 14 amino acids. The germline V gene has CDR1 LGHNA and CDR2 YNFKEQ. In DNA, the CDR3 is TGTGCCAGCAGCCAAGGGGACATCGGAGATACGCAGTATTTT. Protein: CASSQGDIGDTQYF.

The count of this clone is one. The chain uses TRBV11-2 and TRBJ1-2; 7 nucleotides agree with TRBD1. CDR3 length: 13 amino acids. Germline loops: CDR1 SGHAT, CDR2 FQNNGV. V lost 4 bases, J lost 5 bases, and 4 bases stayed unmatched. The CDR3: CASSYGTDYGYTF. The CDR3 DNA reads TGTGCCAGCAGCTACGGGACAGATTATGGCTACACCTTC.

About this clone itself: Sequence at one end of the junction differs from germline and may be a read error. The CDR3 region is CAISGPGTAPSVDTQYF. CDR3 bases: TGTGCCATCAGTGGCCCCGGGACAGCCCCAAGTGTGGATACGCAGTATTTT. The chain couples TRBV6-1 to TRBJ2-3; 7 bases are shared with TRBD1. The CDR3 loop spans 17 amino acids. Germline CDR1 and CDR2: MNHNS and SASEGT.

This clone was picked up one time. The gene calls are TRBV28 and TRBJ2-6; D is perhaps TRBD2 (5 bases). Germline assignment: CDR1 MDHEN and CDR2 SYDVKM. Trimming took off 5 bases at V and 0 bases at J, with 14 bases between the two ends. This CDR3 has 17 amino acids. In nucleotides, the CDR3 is TGTGCCAGCAGTGCCCATTTTGGACTCTCTGGGGCCAACGTCCTGACTTTC. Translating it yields CASSAHFGLSGANVLTF.

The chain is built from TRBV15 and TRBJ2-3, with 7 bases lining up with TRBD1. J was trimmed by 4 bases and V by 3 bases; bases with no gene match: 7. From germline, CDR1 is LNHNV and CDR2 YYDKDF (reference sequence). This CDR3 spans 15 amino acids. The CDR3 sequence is CATSSVIQGADTQYF. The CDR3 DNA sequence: TGTGCCACCAGCAGCGTCATCCAGGGGGCAGATACGCAGTATTTT.

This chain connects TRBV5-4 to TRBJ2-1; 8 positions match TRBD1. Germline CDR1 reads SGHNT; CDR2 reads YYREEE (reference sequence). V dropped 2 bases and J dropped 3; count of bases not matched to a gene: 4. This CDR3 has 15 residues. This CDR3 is CASSFRQGNYNEQFF. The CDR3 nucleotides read TGTGCCAGCAGCTTCAGACAGGGGAACTACAATGAGCAGTTCTTC. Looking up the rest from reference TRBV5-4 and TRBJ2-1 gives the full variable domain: ETGVTQSPTHLIKTRGQQVTLRCSSQSGHNTVSWYQQALGQGPQFIFQYYREEENGRGNFPPRFSGLQFPNYSSELNVNALELDDSALYLCASSFRQGNYNEQFFGPGTRLTVL.

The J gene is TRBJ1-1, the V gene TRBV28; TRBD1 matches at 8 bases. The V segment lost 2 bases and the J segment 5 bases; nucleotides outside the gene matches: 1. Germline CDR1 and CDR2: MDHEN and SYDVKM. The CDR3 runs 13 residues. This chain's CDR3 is CASSLNRGTEAFF. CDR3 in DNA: TGTGCCAGCAGTTTAAACAGGGGGACTGAAGCTTTCTTT.

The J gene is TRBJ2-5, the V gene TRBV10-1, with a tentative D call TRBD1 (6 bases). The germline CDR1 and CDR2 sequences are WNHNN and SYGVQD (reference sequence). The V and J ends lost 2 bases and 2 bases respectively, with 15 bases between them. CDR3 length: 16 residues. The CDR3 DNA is TGCGCCAGCAGTGAGCGAACCCTGACAGGACAAGAGACCCAGTACTTC. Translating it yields CASSERTLTGQETQYF.

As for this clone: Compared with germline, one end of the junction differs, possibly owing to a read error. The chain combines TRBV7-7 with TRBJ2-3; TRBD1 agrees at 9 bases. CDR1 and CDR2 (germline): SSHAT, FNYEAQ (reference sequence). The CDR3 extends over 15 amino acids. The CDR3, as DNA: TGTGCTAGCAGCGAAACAGGGGGCGTTACAGATACGCAGTATTTT. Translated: CASSETGGVTDTQYF.

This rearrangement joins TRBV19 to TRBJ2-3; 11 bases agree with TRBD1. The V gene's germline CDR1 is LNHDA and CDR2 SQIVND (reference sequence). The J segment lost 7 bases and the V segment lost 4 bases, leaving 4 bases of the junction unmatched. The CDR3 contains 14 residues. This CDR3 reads CASSTGQGANTQYF. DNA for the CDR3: TGTGCCAGTAGTACCGGACAGGGGGCAAATACGCAGTATTTT.

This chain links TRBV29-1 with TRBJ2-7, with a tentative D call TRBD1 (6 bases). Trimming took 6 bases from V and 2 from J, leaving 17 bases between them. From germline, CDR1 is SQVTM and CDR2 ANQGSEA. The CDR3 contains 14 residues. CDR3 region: CSVVPRTVPYEQYF. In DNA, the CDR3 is TGCAGCGTCGTACCCCGGACAGTCCCCTACGAGCAGTACTTC.

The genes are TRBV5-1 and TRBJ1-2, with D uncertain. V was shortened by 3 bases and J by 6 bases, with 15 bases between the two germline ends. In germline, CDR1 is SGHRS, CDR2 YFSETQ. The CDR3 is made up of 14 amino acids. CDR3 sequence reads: CASSSLRGHDGYTF. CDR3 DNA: TGCGCCAGCAGCTCCTTGAGAGGGCATGATGGCTACACCTTC.

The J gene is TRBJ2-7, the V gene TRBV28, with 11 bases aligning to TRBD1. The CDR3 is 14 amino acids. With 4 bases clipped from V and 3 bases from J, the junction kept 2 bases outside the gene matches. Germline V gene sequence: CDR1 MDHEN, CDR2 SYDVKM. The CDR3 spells CASSWTGGFYEQYF. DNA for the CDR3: TGTGCCAGCAGTTGGACAGGGGGCTTCTACGAGCAGTACTTC.

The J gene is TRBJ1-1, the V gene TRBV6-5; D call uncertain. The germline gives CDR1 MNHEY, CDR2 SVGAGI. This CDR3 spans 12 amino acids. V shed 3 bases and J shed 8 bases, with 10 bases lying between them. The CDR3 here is CASSYPIGEAFF. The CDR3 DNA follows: TGTGCCAGCAGTTATCCCATCGGGGAAGCTTTCTTT.

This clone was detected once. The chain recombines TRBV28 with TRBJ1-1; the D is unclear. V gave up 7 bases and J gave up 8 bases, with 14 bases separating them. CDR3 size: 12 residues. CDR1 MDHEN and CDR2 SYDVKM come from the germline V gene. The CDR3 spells CASTVVRGEAFF. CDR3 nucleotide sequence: TGTGCCAGCACCGTTGTTCGGGGAGAAGCTTTCTTT.

The DNA for the CDR3 is TGCGCCAGCAGCCAAACCGCGAGCTCCTACAATGAGCAGTTCTTC. As protein: CASSQTASSYNEQFF. The gene calls are TRBV4-1 and TRBJ2-1; D is undetermined. This CDR3 has 15 residues. Trimming cost V 2 bases and J 0 bases, with 8 bases left between them. CDR1 and CDR2 from the germline V gene are MGHRA and YSYEKL.

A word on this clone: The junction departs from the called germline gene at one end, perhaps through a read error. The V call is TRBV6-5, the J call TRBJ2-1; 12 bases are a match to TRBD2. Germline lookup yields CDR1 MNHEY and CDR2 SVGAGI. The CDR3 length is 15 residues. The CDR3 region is CASSDSTSGSNEQFF. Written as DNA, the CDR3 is TGTGCCAGCAGTGACTCGACTAGCGGGAGCAATGAGCAGTTCTTC.

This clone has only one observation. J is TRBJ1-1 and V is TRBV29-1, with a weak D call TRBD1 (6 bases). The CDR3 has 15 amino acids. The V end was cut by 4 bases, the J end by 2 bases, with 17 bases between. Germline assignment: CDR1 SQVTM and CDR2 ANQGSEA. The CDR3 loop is CSVAGKTGFNTEAFF. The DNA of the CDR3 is TGCAGCGTTGCGGGCAAAACAGGGTTTAACACTGAAGCTTTCTTT.

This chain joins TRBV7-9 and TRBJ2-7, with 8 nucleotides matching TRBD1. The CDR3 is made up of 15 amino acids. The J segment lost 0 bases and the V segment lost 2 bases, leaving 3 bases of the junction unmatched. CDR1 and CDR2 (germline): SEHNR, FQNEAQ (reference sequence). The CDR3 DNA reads TGTGCCAGCAGCTTAAGGGACAGGCCCTCCTACGAGCAGTACTTC. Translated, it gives CASSLRDRPSYEQYF.

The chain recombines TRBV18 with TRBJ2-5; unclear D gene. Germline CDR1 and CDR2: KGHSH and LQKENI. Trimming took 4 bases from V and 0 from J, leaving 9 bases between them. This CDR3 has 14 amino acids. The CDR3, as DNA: TGTGCCAGCTCACGACGACACAACCAAGAGACCCAGTACTTC. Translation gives CASSRRHNQETQYF.

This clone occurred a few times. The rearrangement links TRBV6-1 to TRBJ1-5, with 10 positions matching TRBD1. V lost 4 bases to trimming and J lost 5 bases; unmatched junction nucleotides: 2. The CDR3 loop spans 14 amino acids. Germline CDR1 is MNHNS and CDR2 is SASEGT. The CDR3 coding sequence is TGTGCCAGCAGTGCTGACAGGGGGCATCAGCCCCAGCATTTT. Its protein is CASSADRGHQPQHF.

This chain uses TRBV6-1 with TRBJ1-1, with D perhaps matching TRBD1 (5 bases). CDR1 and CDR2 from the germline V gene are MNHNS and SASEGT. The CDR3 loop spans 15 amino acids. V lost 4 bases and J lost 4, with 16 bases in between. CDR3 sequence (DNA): TGTGCCAGCAGTGTTTTGGGCAGGGTGGGCACTGAAGCTTTCTTT. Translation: CASSVLGRVGTEAFF.